These 3 T cell receptor beta chains came from one sample sequenced in a study of shared clonotypes between healthy human individuals. Sequencing was performed with immunoSEQ multiplex PCR; in TCRdb, only in-frame clones are kept and a portion is missing. This sample yields roughly 1,100,000 clones, of which under 80% are seen a single time; 1.4% belongs to the top ten. Material: memory CD4+ T cells sorted from blood. The subset was: CD45RA-negative fraction. These receptors came from a young man in good health.

The rearrangement links TRBV7-6 to TRBJ2-6; D is undetermined. V was pared by 3 bases and J by 0 bases, with 12 bases between. The germline gives CDR1 SGHVS, CDR2 FNYEAQ. The CDR3 consists of 17 residues. The CDR3, as DNA: TGTGCCAGCAGCTTGGGCAGTTTTTCCTCTGGGGCCAACGTCCTGACTTTC. Translation gives CASSLGSFSSGANVLTF.

V is TRBV4-3 and J is TRBJ2-3, with 8 bases that match TRBD2. This CDR3 spans 18 amino acids. V dropped 0 bases and J dropped 0; count of bases not matched to a gene: 8. Germline loops: CDR1 LGHNA, CDR2 YSLEER. The CDR3 nucleotides are TGCGCCAGCAGCCAAGATTTACTAGCGGCCTCTAGCACAGATACGCAGTATTTT. As protein: CASSQDLLAASSTDTQYF.

Only a few counts were recorded for this clone. Distinct nucleotide sequences in the sample also encode this CDR3. V and J are TRBV19 and TRBJ1-1, with unresolved D. Germline assignment: CDR1 LNHDA and CDR2 SQIVND (reference sequence). The CDR3 spans 14 residues. Deletions cut 1 base from V and 0 bases from J, with 6 bases between. This CDR3 is CASSIGRLNTEAFF. The CDR3 coding sequence is TGTGCCAGTAGTATAGGACGGTTGAACACTGAAGCTTTCTTT. The full variable domain, in which reference TRBV19 and TRBJ1-1 provide the parts outside the CDR3, is DGGITQSPKYLFRKEGQNVTLSCEQNLNHDAMYWYRQDPGQGLRLIYYSQIVNDFQKGDIAEGYSVSREKKESFPLTVTSAQKNPTAFYLCASSIGRLNTEAFFGQGTRLTVV.